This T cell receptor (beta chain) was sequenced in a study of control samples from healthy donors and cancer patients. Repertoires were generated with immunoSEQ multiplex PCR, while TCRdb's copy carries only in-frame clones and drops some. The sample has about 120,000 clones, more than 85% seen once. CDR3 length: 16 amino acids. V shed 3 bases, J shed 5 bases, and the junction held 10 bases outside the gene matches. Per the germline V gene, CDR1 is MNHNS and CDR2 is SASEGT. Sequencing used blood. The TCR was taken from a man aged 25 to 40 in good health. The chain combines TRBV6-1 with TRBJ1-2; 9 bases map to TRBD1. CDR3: CASSDRDREVWYGYTF. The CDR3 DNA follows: TGTGCCAGCAGTGACCGGGACAGGGAAGTTTGGTATGGCTACACCTTC.